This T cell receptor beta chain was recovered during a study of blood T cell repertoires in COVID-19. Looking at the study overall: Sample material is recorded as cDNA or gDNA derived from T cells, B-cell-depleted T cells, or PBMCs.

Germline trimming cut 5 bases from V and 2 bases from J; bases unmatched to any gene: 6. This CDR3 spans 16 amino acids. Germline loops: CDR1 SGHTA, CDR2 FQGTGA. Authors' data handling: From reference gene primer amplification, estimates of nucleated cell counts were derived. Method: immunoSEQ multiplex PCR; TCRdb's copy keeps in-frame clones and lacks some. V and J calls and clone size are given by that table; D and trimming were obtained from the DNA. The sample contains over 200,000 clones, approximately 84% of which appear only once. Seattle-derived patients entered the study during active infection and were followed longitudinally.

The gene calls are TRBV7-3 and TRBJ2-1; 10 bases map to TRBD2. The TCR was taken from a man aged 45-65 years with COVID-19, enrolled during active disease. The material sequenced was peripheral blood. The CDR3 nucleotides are TGTGCCAGCAGCGTCTCTAGCGGGAGCGCCTACAATGAGCAGTTCTTC. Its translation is CASSVSSGSAYNEQFF.